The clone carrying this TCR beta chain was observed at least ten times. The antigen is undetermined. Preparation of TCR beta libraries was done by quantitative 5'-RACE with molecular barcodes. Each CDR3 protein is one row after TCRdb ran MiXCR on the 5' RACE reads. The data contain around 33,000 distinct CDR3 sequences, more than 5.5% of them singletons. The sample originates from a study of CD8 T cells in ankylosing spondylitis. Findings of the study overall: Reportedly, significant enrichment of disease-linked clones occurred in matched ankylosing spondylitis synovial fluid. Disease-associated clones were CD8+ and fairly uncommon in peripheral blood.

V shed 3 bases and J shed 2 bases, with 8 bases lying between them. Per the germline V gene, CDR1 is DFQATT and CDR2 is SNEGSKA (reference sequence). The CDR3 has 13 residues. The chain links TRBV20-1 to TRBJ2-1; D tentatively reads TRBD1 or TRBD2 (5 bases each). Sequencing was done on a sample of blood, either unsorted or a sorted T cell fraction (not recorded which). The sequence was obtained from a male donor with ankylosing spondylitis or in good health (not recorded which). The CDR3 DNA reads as TGCAGTGCTAGCGGGACGGCCTACAATGAGCAGTTCTTC. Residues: CSASGTAYNEQFF.